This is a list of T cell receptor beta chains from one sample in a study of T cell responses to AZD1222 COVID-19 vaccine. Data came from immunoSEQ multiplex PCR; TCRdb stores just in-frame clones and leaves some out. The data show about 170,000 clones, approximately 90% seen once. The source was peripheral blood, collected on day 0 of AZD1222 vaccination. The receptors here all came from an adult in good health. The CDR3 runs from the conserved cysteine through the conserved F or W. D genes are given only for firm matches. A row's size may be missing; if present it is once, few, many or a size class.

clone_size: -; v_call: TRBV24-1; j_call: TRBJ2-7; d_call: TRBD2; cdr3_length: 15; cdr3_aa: CATSDPTSGRSEQYF; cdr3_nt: TGTGCCACCAGTGATCCTACTAGCGGGAGGAGCGAGCAGTACTTC
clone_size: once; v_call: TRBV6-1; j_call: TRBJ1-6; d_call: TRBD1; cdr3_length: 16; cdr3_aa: CASSETGGTVNSPLHF; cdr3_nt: TGTGCCAGCAGTGAAACGGGAGGGACAGTTAATTCACCCCTCCACTTT
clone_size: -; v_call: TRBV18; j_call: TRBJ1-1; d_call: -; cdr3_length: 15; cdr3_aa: CASSPWTGGNTEAFF; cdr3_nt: TGTGCCAGCTCACCCTGGACGGGGGGGAACACTGAAGCTTTCTTT
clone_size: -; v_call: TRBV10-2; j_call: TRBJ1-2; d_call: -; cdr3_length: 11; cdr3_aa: CASRAANGYTF; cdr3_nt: TGCGCCAGCAGGGCAGCTAATGGCTACACCTTC
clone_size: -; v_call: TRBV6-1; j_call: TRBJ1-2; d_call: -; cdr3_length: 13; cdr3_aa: CASSETERRGYTF; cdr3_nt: TGTGCCAGCAGTGAAACCGAGAGACGCGGCTACACCTTC
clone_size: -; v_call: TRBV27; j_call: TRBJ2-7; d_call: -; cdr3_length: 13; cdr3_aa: CASSLSSGYEQYF; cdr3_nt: TGTGCCAGCAGTTTATCCAGCGGGTACGAGCAGTACTTC
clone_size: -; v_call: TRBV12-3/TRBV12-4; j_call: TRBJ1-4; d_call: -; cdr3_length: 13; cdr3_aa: CASSARFNEKLFF; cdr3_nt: TGTGCCAGCAGTGCGAGGTTTAATGAAAAACTGTTTTTT
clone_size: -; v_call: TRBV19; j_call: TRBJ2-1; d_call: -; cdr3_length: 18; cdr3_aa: CASSKTRSAGMSYNEQFF; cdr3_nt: TGTGCCAGTAGTAAGACACGGTCGGCCGGGATGTCCTACAATGAGCAGTTCTTC
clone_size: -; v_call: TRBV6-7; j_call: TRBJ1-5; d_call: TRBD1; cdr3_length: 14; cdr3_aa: CASSSGTGRQPQHF; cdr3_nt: TGTGCCAGCAGTTCTGGGACAGGGAGACAGCCCCAGCATTTT
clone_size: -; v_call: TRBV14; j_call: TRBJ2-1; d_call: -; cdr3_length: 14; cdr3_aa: CASSPGLLYNEQFF; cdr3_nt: TGTGCCAGCAGCCCTGGACTCCTCTACAATGAGCAGTTCTTC
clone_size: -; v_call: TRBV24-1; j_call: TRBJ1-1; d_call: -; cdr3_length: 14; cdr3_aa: CATSGAGRNTEAFF; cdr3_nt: TGTGCCACCAGTGGTGCGGGGCGGAACACTGAAGCTTTCTTT
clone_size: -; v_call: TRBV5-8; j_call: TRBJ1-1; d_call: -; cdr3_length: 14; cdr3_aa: CASSLAGPRTEAFF; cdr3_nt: TGTGCCAGCAGCTTGGCCGGACCGAGGACTGAAGCTTTCTTT
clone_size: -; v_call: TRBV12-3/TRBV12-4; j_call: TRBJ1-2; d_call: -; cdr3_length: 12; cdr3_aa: CASSLWGHGYTF; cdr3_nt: TGTGCCAGCAGTTTATGGGGGCATGGCTACACCTTC
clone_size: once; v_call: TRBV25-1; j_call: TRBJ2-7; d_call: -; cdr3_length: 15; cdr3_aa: CASSDPGTAPYEQYF; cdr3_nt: TGTGCCAGCAGTGATCCCGGGACCGCCCCCTACGAGCAGTACTTC
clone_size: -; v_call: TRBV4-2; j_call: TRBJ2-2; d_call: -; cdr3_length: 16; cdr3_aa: CASSQGLLGVSGELFF; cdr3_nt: TGTGCCAGCAGCCAAGGTCTTTTGGGAGTCTCCGGGGAGCTGTTTTTT
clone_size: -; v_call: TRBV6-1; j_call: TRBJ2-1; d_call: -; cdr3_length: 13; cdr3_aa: CASSDVARTGVFF; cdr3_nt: TGTGCCAGCAGTGATGTAGCCCGGACCGGCGTGTTCTTC